Listed below are T cell receptor beta chains from one sample, sequenced in a study of lymphopenia after photon versus proton radiotherapy. Profiling relied on immunoSEQ multiplex PCR, and the TCRdb table lists in-frame clones only, not all of them. The table lists under 70,000 clones, 85% to 95% of them singletons. The sample here was peripheral blood, taken from a patient treated with photon-based radiotherapy. All receptors come from a woman between 40 and 55 years old with cholangiocarcinoma. The CDR3 runs from the conserved cysteine through the conserved F or W. A D gene is named only where the DNA matches it firmly. Clone size, where shown, is once, few, many, or a class for clones that have expanded.

CDR3 | DNA | J | D | V | size
CASSSGQGRDTEAFF | TGTGCCAGCAGCTCTGGACAGGGTCGGGACACTGAAGCTTTCTTT | TRBJ1-1 | TRBD1 | TRBV7-9 | .
CAWSAGAGGPQEQYF | TGTGCCTGGAGTGCGGGAGCGGGAGGTCCCCAGGAGCAGTACTTC | TRBJ2-5 | TRBD2 | TRBV30 | .
CASSLGTGTGDNYGYTF | TGCGCCAGCAGCTTGGGGACCGGGACAGGCGACAACTATGGCTACACCTTC | TRBJ1-2 | TRBD1 | TRBV5-1 | .
CASIETSGSGEQYF | TGTGCCAGCATTGAGACTAGCGGCTCAGGCGAGCAGTACTTC | TRBJ2-7 | TRBD2 | TRBV6-1 | .
CASSLTGGNTEAFF | TGTGCCAGCAGTTTGACAGGGGGCAACACTGAAGCTTTCTTT | TRBJ1-1 | TRBD1 | TRBV6-5 | .
CASRKMLNTGLNGYTF | TGTGCCAGCCGGAAAATGCTGAATACAGGGTTGAATGGCTACACCTTC | TRBJ1-2 | . | TRBV27 | .
CASRVGGNTEAFF | TGTGCCAGTAGGGTCGGGGGGAACACTGAAGCTTTCTTT | TRBJ1-1 | . | TRBV19 | .
CASSERPRPITEAFF | TGTGCCAGCAGTGAACGACCCCGCCCGATCACTGAAGCTTTCTTT | TRBJ1-1 | . | TRBV6-1 | .
CASSLRQGWSDTQYF | TGTGCCAGCAGTTTACGGCAGGGGTGGTCAGATACGCAGTATTTT | TRBJ2-3 | . | TRBV28 | .
CASSSPGESGRRGNEQFF | TGTGCCAGCAGCTCTCCCGGGGAGAGCGGCCGGCGGGGCAATGAGCAGTTCTTC | TRBJ2-1 | . | TRBV7-9 | .
CASSPGLAVTYEQYF | TGTGCCAGCAGCCCCGGACTAGCGGTAACCTACGAGCAGTACTTC | TRBJ2-7 | TRBD2 | TRBV7-2 | .
CAIRKPQKAFF | TGTGCCATCAGAAAGCCCCAAAAGGCTTTCTTT | TRBJ1-1 | . | TRBV10-3 | .
CAWSVGTSGNTIYF | TGTGCCTGGAGTGTAGGCACCTCTGGAAACACCATATATTTT | TRBJ1-3 | . | TRBV30 | .
CASSENKAGTADEQFF | TGCGCCAGCAGTGAGAACAAAGCGGGGACTGCGGATGAGCAGTTCTTC | TRBJ2-1 | TRBD2 | TRBV10-1 | .
CAAARGPYEQYF | TGTGCCGCCGCTCGGGGACCCTACGAGCAGTACTTC | TRBJ2-7 | . | TRBV30 | .
CASSIGRGRGPDTQYF | TGCGCCAGCAGCATCGGTCGGGGGAGGGGACCAGATACGCAGTATTTT | TRBJ2-3 | TRBD2 | TRBV5-1 | once
CASSLVRQGALEYGYTF | TGTGCCAGCAGCTTAGTTCGACAGGGGGCCTTGGAATATGGCTACACCTTC | TRBJ1-2 | TRBD1 | TRBV7-8 | once
CAWTGTTASGYTF | TGTGCCTGGACCGGGACAACCGCCTCTGGCTACACCTTC | TRBJ1-2 | . | TRBV30 | .
CASSLGLSGGETQYF | TGTGCCAGCAGCTTAGGACTGTCAGGGGGAGAGACCCAGTACTTC | TRBJ2-5 | TRBD1 | TRBV5-5 | .
CASSSGDRGLSYGYTF | TGCGCCAGCAGCTCCGGGGACAGGGGGTTAAGCTATGGCTACACCTTC | TRBJ1-2 | TRBD1 | TRBV5-1 | .
CASSVLLAGETGELFF | TGCGCCAGCAGCGTACTACTAGCGGGGGAAACCGGGGAGCTGTTTTTT | TRBJ2-2 | TRBD2 | TRBV5-1 | .
CASSLGGTGTVYGYTF | TGTGCCAGCAGCTTAGGGGGGACAGGAACCGTATATGGCTACACCTTC | TRBJ1-2 | TRBD1 | TRBV11-1 | .
CASSHDLAGDTQYF | TGCGCCAGCAGCCACGACTTGGCGGGAGATACGCAGTATTTT | TRBJ2-3 | . | TRBV5-1 | .
CASSLAPSGEAFF | TGTGCCAGCAGCTTAGCTCCTTCTGGGGAAGCTTTCTTT | TRBJ1-1 | . | TRBV5-4 | .
CASSVTSGGTGELFF | TGCGCCAGCAGCGTGACTAGCGGGGGCACCGGGGAGCTGTTTTTT | TRBJ2-2 | TRBD2 | TRBV5-1 | .
CASSLTGRHTIYF | TGTGCCAGCAGTCTTACAGGGAGGCACACCATATATTTT | TRBJ1-3 | . | TRBV6-5 | .
CASTGQGSDYEAFF | TGTGCCAGCACTGGACAGGGGTCTGACTATGAAGCTTTCTTT | TRBJ1-1 | TRBD1 | TRBV11-1 | .
CASRGGQGGNQPQHF | TGTGCCAGCAGAGGAGGGCAGGGGGGCAATCAGCCCCAGCATTTT | TRBJ1-5 | TRBD1 | TRBV2 | once
CASSSPAKDSGNTIYF | TGTGCCAGCAGCTCCCCCGCTAAAGACTCTGGAAACACCATATATTTT | TRBJ1-3 | . | TRBV28 | .
CASSVSEGTLTARTF | TGTGCCAGCAGCGTATCAGAGGGTACTCTAACCGCTAGGACCTTC | TRBJ1-2 | . | TRBV9 | .
CASSDGGKAQHF | TGTGCCAGCAGTGATGGGGGGAAGGCCCAGCATTTT | TRBJ1-5 | . | TRBV6-1 | .
CAWKVGSRVAEAFF | TGTGCCTGGAAAGTTGGTTCTCGGGTGGCTGAAGCTTTCTTT | TRBJ1-1 | . | TRBV30 | once
CASSPTGGVTEAFF | TGTGCCAGCAGCCCCACGGGAGGGGTCACCGAAGCTTTCTTT | TRBJ1-1 | . | TRBV6-6 | .
CASEGSRGGTEAFF | TGTGCCAGCGAAGGCAGTCGGGGGGGCACTGAAGCTTTCTTT | TRBJ1-1 | . | TRBV2 | .
CASSSTVNTEAFF | TGTGCCAGCAGTTCGACAGTTAACACTGAAGCTTTCTTT | TRBJ1-1 | . | TRBV6-5 | few
CASSDRTAYTDTQYF | TGTGCCAGCAGTGATAGGACGGCCTACACAGATACGCAGTATTTT | TRBJ2-3 | . | TRBV2 | .
CASSETGMPAGYTF | TGTGCCAGCAGCGAGACAGGGATGCCCGCTGGCTACACCTTC | TRBJ1-2 | TRBD1 | TRBV9 | few
CASSILRGDSNQPQHF | TGTGCCAGTAGTATCCTTCGAGGGGATAGCAATCAGCCCCAGCATTTT | TRBJ1-5 | . | TRBV19 | .
CASSDPDRQSSYEQYF | TGTGCCAGCAGTGACCCGGACAGACAGAGCTCCTACGAGCAGTACTTC | TRBJ2-7 | . | TRBV2 | .
CASSHGTGGNTDTQYF | TGCGCCAGCAGCCACGGGACAGGGGGCAACACAGATACGCAGTATTTT | TRBJ2-3 | TRBD1 | TRBV4-1 | .
CASRPRVQGSYEQYF | TGTGCCAGCAGGCCCAGGGTTCAGGGCTCCTACGAGCAGTACTTC | TRBJ2-7 | . | TRBV2 | .
CASTISGALVTGELFF | TGTGCCAGCACCATTAGCGGGGCCCTCGTCACCGGGGAGCTGTTTTTT | TRBJ2-2 | TRBD2 | TRBV6-6 | once